The 7 T cell receptor beta chains in this list originate from one sample, sequenced in a study of blood T cell repertoires in COVID-19. The table came from immunoSEQ multiplex PCR; TCRdb's copy has only in-frame clones and leaves some out. The sample has about 59,000 clones; 73% are singletons. Sequenced: peripheral blood. The receptors come from a woman between 65 and 79 years old with acute or convalescent COVID-19.

The V and J genes are TRBV3-1 (or the pseudogene TRBV3-2) and TRBJ2-1; D not certain. In germline, CDR1 is LGHDT, CDR2 YNNKEL (reference sequence). The CDR3 is made up of 16 amino acids. Trimming pared 3 bases from V and 1 base from J, leaving 13 bases between. The DNA of the CDR3 is TGTGCCAGCAGCCACCTTAAGACGGGTTCCTACAATGAGCAGTTCTTC. It codes for CASSHLKTGSYNEQFF.

This CDR3 reads CASSSQGGQPQHF. The CDR3 DNA sequence: TGTGCCAGCAGCTCCCAAGGGGGACAGCCCCAGCATTTT. The chain carries TRBV11-2 and TRBJ1-5, with D perhaps matching TRBD1 (6 bases). This CDR3 has 13 residues. Trimming took off 4 bases at V and 7 bases at J, with 11 bases between the two ends. Germline V gene sequence: CDR1 SGHAT, CDR2 FQNNGV.

The chain joins TRBV11-2 to TRBJ2-3, with 12 bases fitting TRBD2. The V gene end was trimmed by 2 bases and the J gene end by 4 bases; junction bases not matched to a gene: 7. The CDR3 loop spans 17 amino acids. Germline V gene data show CDR1 as SGHAT and CDR2 as FQNNGV. CDR3 sequence (DNA): TGTGCCAGCAGCTTAAAAAAGGCTAGCGGGGGGGCAGATACGCAGTATTTT. This encodes CASSLKKASGGADTQYF.

The rearrangement joins TRBV5-6 to TRBJ1-2, with D maybe TRBD1 (6 bases). This CDR3 is built from 13 residues. V dropped 5 bases and J dropped 3 bases, with 11 bases sitting between them. The germline V gene encodes CDR1 SGHDT and CDR2 YYEEEE. CDR3 residues: CASRSSGDYGYTF. CDR3 bases: TGTGCCAGCAGGAGCTCAGGGGACTATGGCTACACCTTC.

This clone came up a few times. The same CDR3 is also encoded by other DNA sequences in this sample. This chain joins TRBV7-9 and TRBJ1-3; D possibly corresponds to TRBD1 (5 bases). The CDR3 has 15 amino acids. CDR1 is SEHNR and CDR2 is FQNEAQ in the germline V gene (reference sequence). V was cut by 0 bases and J by 4 bases, with 10 bases left in between. CDR3 DNA sequence: TGTGCCAGCAGCTTAGCAGGGACTGGCGGAAACACCATATATTTT. It codes for CASSLAGTGGNTIYF.

This clone was detected only once. The chain links TRBV4-2 to TRBJ1-5; TRBD1 might be the D (5 bases). Trimming removed 6 bases from V and 3 bases from J, with 15 bases in between. CDR3 length equals 15 residues. In germline, CDR1 is LGHNA, CDR2 YNFKEQ. CDR3 nucleotide sequence: TGTGCCAGCAGTCTTCACGACAGCCTCAATCAGCCCCAGCATTTT. It specifies CASSLHDSLNQPQHF.

The chain is built from TRBV19 and TRBJ1-3, with D unresolved. Per the germline V gene, CDR1 is LNHDA and CDR2 is SQIVND (reference sequence). V gave up 6 bases and J gave up 4 bases, with 16 bases separating them. There are 15 residues in the CDR3. CDR3 residues: CASRPQNFAGNTIYF. The CDR3 DNA reads as TGTGCCAGTAGACCACAGAACTTCGCCGGAAACACCATATATTTT.